This T cell receptor beta chain stems from a study of blood T cell repertoires in COVID-19 (dated by TCRdb to about 2020). Some background on the complete study: Samples covering the acute and convalescent phases of COVID-19 were provided by collaborators in the United States, Italy and Spain. HLA class I and class II types, where available, came from metadata supplied by the sample provider rather than from assay-based typing. Deeply sampled blood TCRbeta repertoires from subjects exposed to, actively infected with, or recovered from COVID-19 were included in the dataset. The sample metadata nearly always contained a de-identified subject ID, COVID-19 status, age in years and sex. The prospective study material was composed of cDNA or gDNA derived from T cells, B-cell-depleted T cells, or PBMCs. The samples were drawn from two sources: the first 160 participants of the ongoing ImmuneRACE study, and over 950 subjects contributed by 6 global collaborators. The repertoires were released in a freely available public database meant as a resource for research on the immune response to SARS-CoV-2. Summary of the overall study and its limitations: How much clinical and demographic metadata was included differed by source and by participant, and the metadata was provided uncurated.

About this clone itself: Its antigen target is currently unknown. Qualities for individual bases were not recorded, and no much larger clone is one base off.

Taken from the germline V gene, the CDR1 and CDR2 loops are MNHEY and SVGAGI. Germline trimming: 4 bases from V, 0 bases from J; junction bases outside gene matches: 8. The CDR3 has 16 amino acids, counting the end cysteine and phenylalanine. Only the CDR3 portion is preserved as DNA: 48 bases, with reading frame beginning at the first base. The immunoSEQ Assay, a bias-controlled multiplex PCR, was used to amplify TCRbeta CDR3 regions from genomic DNA. Under the source paper's analysis protocol: Within the assay, amplification of reference gene primers was used to estimate how many nucleated cells each sample contained. To quantify the absolute abundance of each unique TCRbeta CDR3 rearrangement, sequence reads were collapsed and filtered. Productive Simpson clonality was computed per sample as the square root of Simpson's diversity index over productive rearrangements. In its TCRdb copy, this immuneACCESS table keeps in-frame sequences only and misses some clones. Where compared with another copy, unresolved V genes explain less than half of these, and the others have no known cause. Clone size and the V and J calls come from that table; the DNA yielded D and trimming. The sample includes about 400,000 clones, with around 89% observed a single time. The top ten constitute roughly 1.2% of the sample.

Collaborating institutions collected whole blood in K2EDTA tubes following their own protocols. For TCRbeta analysis, collaborator samples were shipped as frozen whole blood, as isolated PBMCs, or as DNA extracted from either sample type. This receptor chain uses TRBV6-5 and TRBJ1-1, with 7 middle bases fitting TRBD1. Sequencing input: peripheral blood. The TCR was taken from a man aged 35-49 years with acute or convalescent COVID-19. The nucleotides read TGTGCCAGCAGTTTTATGACAGGGCCTATGAACACTGAAGCTTTCTTT. The encoded protein is CASSFMTGPMNTEAFF.